This T cell receptor beta chain was observed in a study of blood T cell repertoires in COVID-19. At the level of the study: T cells, B-cell-depleted T cells, or PBMCs supplied cDNA or gDNA.

Produced via immunoSEQ multiplex PCR; TCRdb's table is partial and in-frame only. The sample lists about 230,000 clones; about 90% were seen once. Germline V gives CDR1 MDHEN, CDR2 SYDVKM. CDR3 size: 13 residues. Trimming cost V 6 bases and J 2 bases, with 11 bases left between them. Sequencing was performed on PBMCs or T cells enriched from blood (not recorded which). This TCR was sampled from a woman in her 30s who had been exposed to COVID-19. The rearrangement uses TRBV28 and TRBJ2-7, with no clear D. CDR3 sequence reads: CASRQVLTYEQYF. As DNA, the CDR3 is TGTGCCAGCAGACAAGTGTTAACCTACGAGCAGTACTTC.